The clone carrying this T cell receptor (beta chain) was observed a handful of times. Each gene name is a mouse one. The CDR3 end falls 1 residue outside the read, so it is completed with the germline J gene. The source of the sample is a study of tissue T cells after allogeneic stem cell transplantation. Only in-frame clones appear in the TCRdb table, and some are missing; sequencing was by immunoSEQ multiplex PCR. This sample has more than 7,000 clones, with 45% to 60% found just once. V gave up 2 bases and J gave up 0 bases, with 4 bases separating them. CDR3 length: 13 amino acids. Germline CDR1 is NNHDY and CDR2 is SYVADS. The time point here: mouse harvest day 7 after allogeneic transplant. Mouse grafts combined 10^7 T-cell-depleted bone marrow cells with 10^6 splenic CD5+ T cells.

The chain has TRBV13-3 and TRBJ2-5; the D is unclear. Sequenced sample: gut tissue. This sequence originates from a female BALB/c mouse given C57BL/6 T cells with graft-versus-host disease after an allogeneic hematopoietic cell transplant. CDR3 region: CASSEINQDTQYF. CDR3 bases read: TGTGCCAGCAGTGAGATTAACCAAGACACCCAGTAC.